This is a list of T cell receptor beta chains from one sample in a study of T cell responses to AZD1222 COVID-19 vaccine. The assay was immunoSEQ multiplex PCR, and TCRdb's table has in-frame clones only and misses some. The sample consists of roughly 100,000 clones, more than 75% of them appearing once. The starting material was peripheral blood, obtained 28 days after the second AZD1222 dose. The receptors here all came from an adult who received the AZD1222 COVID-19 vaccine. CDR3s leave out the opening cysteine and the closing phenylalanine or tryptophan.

CDR3 protein: ASSLGGYGEKLF
V gene: TRBV5-5
J gene: TRBJ1-4
CDR3 length: 12

CDR3 protein: ASSIYGSSSGANVLT
V gene: TRBV19
J gene: TRBJ2-6
CDR3 length: 15

CDR3 protein: ASSQGPLRETQY
V gene: TRBV3-1/TRBV3-2
J gene: TRBJ2-5
CDR3 length: 12

CDR3 protein: ASSLGGRVTEAF
V gene: TRBV5-1
J gene: TRBJ1-1
CDR3 length: 12

CDR3 protein: ASRVLAGGSTDTQY
V gene: TRBV5-5
J gene: TRBJ2-3
CDR3 length: 14

CDR3 protein: AWSVSGGNGYT
V gene: TRBV30
J gene: TRBJ1-2
CDR3 length: 11

CDR3 protein: ASSEWGEEQF
V gene: TRBV2
J gene: TRBJ2-1
CDR3 length: 10

CDR3 protein: ASSSSPPGLGNTDTQY
V gene: TRBV18
J gene: TRBJ2-3
CDR3 length: 16

CDR3 protein: ASSLGRDWRTDTQY
V gene: TRBV11-1
J gene: TRBJ2-3
CDR3 length: 14

CDR3 protein: ASAGTGGVNTIY
V gene: TRBV19
J gene: TRBJ1-3
CDR3 length: 12

CDR3 protein: ASSISRGGNQPQH
V gene: TRBV6-2/TRBV6-3
J gene: TRBJ1-5
CDR3 length: 13

CDR3 protein: ASSRLGETQY
V gene: TRBV6-5
J gene: TRBJ2-5
CDR3 length: 10

CDR3 protein: ASSQEGGETQY
V gene: TRBV3-1/TRBV3-2
J gene: TRBJ2-5
CDR3 length: 11

CDR3 protein: ASSQDRGQPQH
V gene: TRBV3-1/TRBV3-2
J gene: TRBJ1-5
CDR3 length: 11

CDR3 protein: ASRITGGGGYT
V gene: TRBV6-5
J gene: TRBJ1-2
CDR3 length: 11

CDR3 protein: ASSGRDLAKNIQY
V gene: TRBV7-8
J gene: TRBJ2-4
CDR3 length: 13

CDR3 protein: ASSLDGGTYEQY
V gene: TRBV7-3
J gene: TRBJ2-7
CDR3 length: 12

CDR3 protein: ASSSLYEQY
V gene: TRBV7-8
J gene: TRBJ2-7
CDR3 length: 9

CDR3 protein: ASSWMDRGDSYEQY
V gene: TRBV5-4
J gene: .
CDR3 length: 14

CDR3 protein: ASSSLRGITEAF
V gene: TRBV11-2
J gene: TRBJ1-1
CDR3 length: 12

CDR3 protein: AWSVARELF
V gene: TRBV30
J gene: TRBJ2-2
CDR3 length: 9

CDR3 protein: ATSYSREQF
V gene: TRBV15
J gene: TRBJ2-1
CDR3 length: 9

CDR3 protein: ASSQSAGGWEQF
V gene: TRBV7-2
J gene: TRBJ2-1
CDR3 length: 12

CDR3 protein: ASSSGVLAGTDTQY
V gene: TRBV5-4
J gene: TRBJ2-3
CDR3 length: 14

CDR3 protein: ASSGTGATEAF
V gene: TRBV18
J gene: TRBJ1-1
CDR3 length: 11

CDR3 protein: ASSYGYGYT
V gene: TRBV28
J gene: TRBJ1-2
CDR3 length: 9

CDR3 protein: ASTSDGRGGYT
V gene: TRBV7-2
J gene: TRBJ1-2
CDR3 length: 11

CDR3 protein: ASSRSPGETQY
V gene: TRBV7-2
J gene: TRBJ2-5
CDR3 length: 11

CDR3 protein: ASSVAGGDGYT
V gene: TRBV9
J gene: TRBJ1-2
CDR3 length: 11

CDR3 protein: ASSGSGLGNEQF
V gene: TRBV9
J gene: TRBJ2-1
CDR3 length: 12

CDR3 protein: ASSDRQTYNEQF
V gene: TRBV7-9
J gene: TRBJ2-1
CDR3 length: 12

CDR3 protein: ASTSPTNLGEQY
V gene: TRBV5-1
J gene: TRBJ2-7
CDR3 length: 12

CDR3 protein: SVVTSGRETQY
V gene: TRBV29-1
J gene: TRBJ2-5
CDR3 length: 11

CDR3 protein: ASSQEDWTGFYNEQF
V gene: TRBV4-2
J gene: TRBJ2-1
CDR3 length: 15

CDR3 protein: ASSQDERGTDTQY
V gene: TRBV4-2
J gene: TRBJ2-3
CDR3 length: 13

CDR3 protein: ASSLARDFMGPNEQF
V gene: TRBV7-9
J gene: TRBJ2-1
CDR3 length: 15

CDR3 protein: ASSLRLAGESDTQY
V gene: TRBV5-1
J gene: TRBJ2-3
CDR3 length: 14

CDR3 protein: ASSFIAGATYEQY
V gene: TRBV5-1
J gene: TRBJ2-7
CDR3 length: 13

CDR3 protein: ASSEQGMTYEQY
V gene: TRBV2
J gene: TRBJ2-7
CDR3 length: 12

CDR3 protein: ARTRNTEAF
V gene: TRBV2
J gene: TRBJ1-1
CDR3 length: 9

CDR3 protein: ASSSLGTPDNGYT
V gene: TRBV27
J gene: TRBJ1-2
CDR3 length: 13

CDR3 protein: SVVPSGGAYEQY
V gene: TRBV29-1
J gene: TRBJ2-7
CDR3 length: 12

CDR3 protein: SGLSGAGGYT
V gene: TRBV29-1
J gene: TRBJ1-2
CDR3 length: 10

CDR3 protein: ASSLSGQSYGYT
V gene: TRBV27
J gene: TRBJ1-2
CDR3 length: 12

CDR3 protein: ASSPAGTGNYEQY
V gene: TRBV5-5
J gene: TRBJ2-7
CDR3 length: 13

CDR3 protein: ASSPTALNTEAF
V gene: TRBV7-3
J gene: TRBJ1-1
CDR3 length: 12

CDR3 protein: ASSEGGNDQPQH
V gene: TRBV6-1
J gene: TRBJ1-5
CDR3 length: 12

CDR3 protein: ATSDLGDGFRETQY
V gene: TRBV24-1
J gene: TRBJ2-5
CDR3 length: 14

CDR3 protein: ASSRAGTSGVNEQF
V gene: TRBV6-6
J gene: TRBJ2-1
CDR3 length: 14

CDR3 protein: ASSGRDGDGAFNEQF
V gene: TRBV11-3
J gene: TRBJ2-1
CDR3 length: 15

CDR3 protein: ASENLAYEQY
V gene: TRBV6-5
J gene: TRBJ2-7
CDR3 length: 10

CDR3 protein: ASSRDRMNTEAF
V gene: TRBV4-1
J gene: TRBJ1-1
CDR3 length: 12

CDR3 protein: AWSGGTGSQPQH
V gene: TRBV30
J gene: TRBJ1-5
CDR3 length: 12

CDR3 protein: ASSPGPSGPTGELF
V gene: TRBV4-3
J gene: TRBJ2-2
CDR3 length: 14